The present T cell receptor (beta chain) was sequenced within a study of blood T cell repertoires in COVID-19. About the research overall: Samples came from the United States, Italy and Spain, spanning acute and convalescent COVID-19. T cells, B-cell-depleted T cells, or PBMCs supplied cDNA or gDNA.

This clone was observed a single time. Germline V gene data show CDR1 as SGHRS and CDR2 as YFSETQ. The CDR3 spans 15 residues. With 3 bases clipped from V and 6 bases from J, the junction kept 5 bases outside the gene matches. In the original workflow: From reference gene primer amplification, estimates of nucleated cell counts were derived. TCRdb keeps only in-frame clones here, not all; method: immunoSEQ multiplex PCR. V and J calls and clone size are those listed in that table; D and trimming were worked out from the DNA. Altogether 250,000 to 300,000 clones are present, about 86% being singletons, with the ten largest covering 3.6%.

The sequence derives from a man aged 18 to 30 with active or convalescent COVID-19. Sequenced material: peripheral blood. V and J are TRBV5-1 and TRBJ2-3; TRBD2 aligns across 12 bases. The CDR3 nucleotides are TGCGCCAGCAGCTCTAGGACTAGCGGGAAGGATACGCAGTATTTT. This gives the protein CASSSRTSGKDTQYF.